The next 10 T cell receptor beta chains were all read from a single sample in a study of T-cell reconstitution after alpha-beta-depleted transplantation in children. A library of TCRbeta sequences, prepared with unique molecular identifiers, was generated. MiXCR was run by TCRdb on the PCR reads, yielding one entry per CDR3 protein. Of 200,000 to 250,000 distinct CDR3 sequences listed, 11% are singletons. The sample in question was PBMCs, obtained before TCRalphabeta/CD19-depleted stem cell transplant. The receptors here all came from a child less than two years old with acute myeloid leukemia, due to receive a stem cell transplant.

This clonotype has at least ten counts. The rearrangement links TRBV7-9 to TRBJ2-3; weak D call: TRBD1 (8 bases). The CDR3 spans 14 residues. Per the germline V gene, CDR1 is SEHNR and CDR2 is FQNEAQ (reference sequence). Between the trimmed V and J ends, which lost 4 bases and 6 bases, there was a span of 14 bases. CDR3 residues: CASSSGQGGDTQYF. DNA for the CDR3: TGTGCCAGCAGCTCCGGACAGGGAGGGGATACGCAGTATTTT.

This clonotype has ten or more counts. The rearrangement links TRBV29-1 to TRBJ1-2, with D possibly being TRBD1 (6 bases). CDR3 length: 12 residues. V dropped 3 bases and J dropped 6 bases, with 11 bases sitting between them. Germline V lookup: CDR1 SQVTM, CDR2 ANQGSEA. The CDR3 DNA is TGCAGCGTTGACAGGGGTATGGATGGCTACACCTTC. It is translated as CSVDRGMDGYTF.

The sample holds many counts of this clonotype. In DNA, the CDR3 is TGTGCCAGCAGCTTTGACGTTGAGCAGTTCTTC. Amino acid sequence: CASSFDVEQFF. This sequence joins TRBV5-5 and TRBJ2-1; no clear D. The germline V gene encodes CDR1 SGHKS and CDR2 YYEKEE (reference sequence). The CDR3 contains 11 residues. V lost 2 bases and J 9 bases, leaving 6 bases between the germline ends.

In this sample, this clonotype turned up many times. This sequence joins TRBV12-3 or TRBV12-4 and TRBJ2-2; D is undetermined. The CDR3 is made up of 15 amino acids. The V and J ends lost 7 bases and 1 base respectively, with 13 bases between them. The CDR3, as DNA: TGTGCCAGCACTTTTATGGGGTGGAACACCGGGGAGCTGTTTTTT. Translation: CASTFMGWNTGELFF.

This clonotype has a handful of counts. The chain employs TRBV11-2 and TRBJ2-2, with a tentative D call TRBD2 (6 bases). The CDR3 is 15 amino acids. Germline loops: CDR1 SGHAT, CDR2 FQNNGV. V was trimmed by 3 bases and J by 5 bases, leaving 13 bases between them. CDR3 residues: CASSFRTEGTGELFF. CDR3 sequence (DNA): TGTGCCAGCAGCTTTCGGACGGAGGGGACCGGGGAGCTGTTTTTT. Full variable domain (outside the CDR3, taken from reference TRBV11-2 and TRBJ2-2): EAGVAQSPRYKIIEKRQSVAFWCNPISGHATLYWYQQILGQGPKLLIQFQNNGVVDDSQLPKDRFSAERLKGVDSTLKIQPAKLEDSAVYLCASSFRTEGTGELFFGEGSRLTVL.

This clonotype was observed many times. The genes are TRBV20-1 and TRBJ2-2; 7 bases line up with TRBD2. With 2 bases clipped from V and 1 base from J, the junction kept 13 bases outside the gene matches. CDR3 size: 18 residues. The V gene's germline CDR1 is DFQATT and CDR2 SNEGSKA (reference sequence). CDR3 protein: CSARTSFASGKNTGELFF. CDR3 in DNA: TGCAGTGCTAGAACCTCCTTTGCGAGCGGGAAGAACACCGGGGAGCTGTTTTTT.

To note about this clonotype: A much larger clone sits a single nucleotide away, making a read error possible. This chain links TRBV5-1 with TRBJ2-7; perhaps TRBD1 as D (5 bases). V was shortened by 0 bases and J by 3 bases, with 10 bases between the two germline ends. Germline CDR1 and CDR2: SGHRS and YFSETQ. This CDR3 spans 14 amino acids. As DNA, the CDR3 is TGCGCCAGCAGCTTGGAACTAACAGGCTACGAGCAGTACTTC. It encodes CASSLELTGYEQYF.

In this sample, this clonotype turned up many times. The rearrangement joins TRBV10-3 to TRBJ2-7; 13 bases fit TRBD2. V lost 6 bases, J lost 5 bases, and 4 bases stayed unmatched. Germline V CDR1 and CDR2: ENHRY, SYGVKD. This CDR3 is 14 amino acids long. The CDR3 protein is CAIRPGLAGNEQYF. The CDR3 DNA follows: TGTGCCATCAGGCCGGGACTAGCGGGAAACGAGCAGTACTTC.

The chain uses TRBV7-2 and TRBJ1-2; no firm D call. V was trimmed by 4 bases and J by 6 bases, leaving 12 bases between them. The germline V gene encodes CDR1 SGHTA and CDR2 FQGNSA. The CDR3 loop spans 13 amino acids. CDR3 residues: CASSSRNRDGYTF. The CDR3 DNA is TGTGCCAGCAGCTCAAGGAACCGAGATGGCTACACCTTC.

This clonotype was found many times. V is TRBV28 and J is TRBJ2-2; D unclear. Germline lookup yields CDR1 MDHEN and CDR2 SYDVKM. The CDR3 sequence is 13 residues long. V shed 6 bases and J shed 1 base, with 6 bases lying between them. As DNA, the CDR3 is TGTGCCAGCAGGACGGGGAACACCGGGGAGCTGTTTTTT. This gives the protein CASRTGNTGELFF.